The next 26 T cell receptor beta chains were all read from a single sample in a study of blood T cell repertoires in COVID-19. Some clones are missing from TCRdb's copy, which holds only in-frame ones; the method was immunoSEQ multiplex PCR. The repertoire holds roughly 200,000 clones, with 88% as singletons. Sequenced sample: peripheral blood. All receptors derive from a woman in her 40s who had recovered from COVID-19.

The rearrangement joins TRBV30 to TRBJ2-7; 7 nucleotides line up with TRBD1. The CDR3 extends over 15 amino acids. Germline loops: CDR1 GTSNPN, CDR2 SVGIG (reference sequence). V dropped 0 bases and J dropped 1; count of bases not matched to a gene: 6. This CDR3 is CAWSVGGTASYEQYF. DNA for the CDR3: TGTGCCTGGAGTGTAGGTGGGACAGCTTCCTACGAGCAGTACTTC.

The CDR3 coding sequence is TGTGCCACCCGTGACGGGACAGGGCTTTTAAGTCAGCCCCAGCATTTT. Its protein product is CATRDGTGLLSQPQHF. The rearrangement uses TRBV10-3 and TRBJ1-5, with 9 bases identical to TRBD1. Germline-derived CDR1 and CDR2 are ENHRY and SYGVKD. V was pared by 10 bases and J by 6 bases, with 16 bases of the junction left unmatched. This CDR3 region has 16 residues.

This clone has a single count. V usage is TRBV18 and J usage is TRBJ2-7; perhaps TRBD1 as D (6 bases). The V gene's germline CDR1 is KGHSH and CDR2 LQKENI. V was shortened by 3 bases and J by 0 bases, with 15 bases between the two germline ends. The CDR3 runs 16 residues. The CDR3 loop reads CASSPSRQDASYEQYF. In DNA, the CDR3 is TGTGCCAGCTCACCGTCTCGACAGGACGCCTCCTACGAGCAGTACTTC.

The V gene is TRBV5-6, the J gene TRBJ1-6; possible D gene TRBD1, 5 bases. Germline V CDR1 and CDR2: SGHDT, YYEEEE. The CDR3 is 14 amino acids. Trimming cost V 4 bases and J 8 bases, with 13 bases left between them. CDR3 in DNA: TGTGCCAGCAGCGGGGGGAGGTCGGATTCACCCCTCCACTTT. Its translation: CASSGGRSDSPLHF.

This chain uses TRBV10-3 with TRBJ2-3, with 9 bases fitting TRBD2. V shed 3 bases and J 6 bases; nucleotides not matched to a gene: 7. This CDR3 is 15 amino acids long. Germline CDR1 reads ENHRY; CDR2 reads SYGVKD. The CDR3 DNA reads as TGTGCCATCAGTGAAAAGGGTCTAGCGGGGGATACGCAGTATTTT. Its translation: CAISEKGLAGDTQYF.

On this clone itself: The sample holds other DNA sequences that translate to the same CDR3. The chain joins TRBV18 to TRBJ2-7; D gene uncertain. This CDR3 has 13 residues. Germline CDR1 is KGHSH and CDR2 is LQKENI. With 0 bases removed from V and 3 bases from J, the gap between germline ends came to 6 bases. In DNA form, the CDR3 reads TGTGCCAGCTCACCACCCAGTGTCTACGAGCAGTACTTC. It encodes CASSPPSVYEQYF.

The chain employs TRBV4-2 and TRBJ2-7; 8 bases fit TRBD2. CDR1 is LGHNA and CDR2 is YNFKEQ in the germline V gene. The CDR3 runs 14 residues. V lost 0 bases to trimming and J lost 6 bases; unmatched junction nucleotides: 4. The chain's CDR3 is CASSQESGSLEQYF. In DNA form, the CDR3 reads TGTGCCAGCAGCCAAGAGAGCGGGAGCCTCGAGCAGTACTTC.

The chain links TRBV19 to TRBJ1-1; D is possibly TRBD1 (5 bases). Trimming cost V 2 bases and J 4 bases, with 17 bases left between them. Germline CDR1 LNHDA, CDR2 SQIVND (reference sequence). The CDR3 length is 16 residues. The CDR3 is CASSIITGDPGTEAFF. For the CDR3, the DNA is TGTGCCAGTAGTATAATTACAGGAGACCCCGGCACTGAAGCTTTCTTT.

For the CDR3, the DNA is TGTGCCAGCAGCTTGAGCCTCTCCCAAGAGACCCAGTACTTC. Amino acids: CASSLSLSQETQYF. V usage is TRBV7-9 and J usage is TRBJ2-5; no reliable D call. The CDR3 totals 14 residues. Deletions cut 3 bases from V and 1 base from J, with 9 bases between. Germline assignment: CDR1 SEHNR and CDR2 FQNEAQ (reference sequence).

The chain links TRBV4-2 to TRBJ2-1, with 8 nucleotides matching TRBD2. Per germline, CDR1 LGHNA and CDR2 YNFKEQ. V was pared by 0 bases and J by 0 bases, with 4 bases of the junction left unmatched. This CDR3 has 17 residues. CDR3 coding DNA: TGTGCCAGCAGCCAAGAAGGGCTAGCGGGCTCCTACAATGAGCAGTTCTTC. Its translation is CASSQEGLAGSYNEQFF.

This sequence joins TRBV7-9 and TRBJ1-4; possibly TRBD1 for D (5 bases). V lost 3 bases and J lost 4, with 9 bases in between. The V gene's germline CDR1 is SEHNR and CDR2 FQNEAQ (reference sequence). The CDR3 consists of 14 residues. Written as DNA, the CDR3 is TGTGCCAGCAGCTTTGACAGTATTAATGAAAAACTGTTTTTT. This translates into CASSFDSINEKLFF.

This chain links TRBV7-2 with TRBJ2-7, with D possibly matching TRBD2 (6 bases). The germline V gene has CDR1 SGHTA and CDR2 FQGNSA. The CDR3 length is 14 residues. V was clipped by 2 bases and J by 6 bases, with 14 bases between them. The DNA for the CDR3 is TGTGCCAGCAGCTTATACGGGAGTGGCCGCGAGCAGTACTTC. It specifies CASSLYGSGREQYF.

V and J are TRBV6-2 or TRBV6-3 and TRBJ1-5; possibly TRBD1 for D (6 bases). V dropped 4 bases and J dropped 7 bases, with 11 bases sitting between them. The CDR3 runs to 13 residues. Germline CDR1 MNHEY, CDR2 SVGEGT. CDR3 in DNA: TGTGCCAGCAGTTCGTGGGGGGGCCAGCCCCAGCATTTT. Translation gives CASSSWGGQPQHF.

This clone has only a few counts. The chain recombines TRBV29-1 with TRBJ1-1; D is unclear. Germline CDR1 and CDR2: SQVTM and ANQGSEA. V was trimmed by 4 bases and J by 0 bases, leaving 6 bases between them. This CDR3 is 12 amino acids long. As DNA, the CDR3 is TGCAGCGTTGGGAGGATGAACACTGAAGCTTTCTTT. Translated: CSVGRMNTEAFF. Full variable domain (remainder filled in from reference TRBV29-1 and TRBJ1-1): SAVISQKPSRDICQRGTSLTIQCQVDSQVTMMFWYRQQPGQSLTLIATANQGSEATYESGFVIDKFPISRPNLTFSTLTVSNMSPEDSSIYLCSVGRMNTEAFFGQGTRLTVV.

CDR3 in DNA: TGTGCCAGCAGCTCCGGGACAGGGGGTTATAGCAATCAGCCCCAGCATTTT. It yields the protein CASSSGTGGYSNQPQHF. The chain uses TRBV28 and TRBJ1-5; 11 bases match TRBD1. This CDR3 has 17 residues. J gave up 0 bases and V 6 bases, and 7 bases lay outside the gene matches. Per germline, CDR1 MDHEN and CDR2 SYDVKM.

Here the CDR3 reads CASSYPTLGSVRGQETQYF. DNA for the CDR3: TGTGCCAGCAGTTACCCGACGCTTGGGTCGGTAAGGGGGCAAGAGACCCAGTACTTC. The chain carries TRBV6-2 or TRBV6-3 and TRBJ2-5, with D maybe TRBD1 (6 bases). The germline V and J ends were trimmed by 2 bases and 2 bases, with 24 bases remaining between them. The CDR3 has 19 residues. From germline, CDR1 is MNHEY and CDR2 SVGEGT.

CDR3 protein: CASSLRTRITYNEQFF. The CDR3 region has the DNA TGTGCCAGCAGTCTCCGGACTCGCATAACCTACAATGAGCAGTTCTTC. J is TRBJ2-1 and V is TRBV27; a weak D match, TRBD2 (5 bases). Germline V gives CDR1 MNHEY, CDR2 SMNVEV (reference sequence). Trimming shortened V by 5 bases and J by 2 bases, and 16 bases separated the two germline ends. This CDR3 region has 16 residues.

The chain carries TRBV29-1 and TRBJ2-1, with a possible D match to TRBD2 (5 bases). This CDR3 comprises 16 residues. Per germline, CDR1 SQVTM and CDR2 ANQGSEA. V shed 3 bases and J shed 0 bases, with 15 bases lying between them. The CDR3 sequence: CSVDGSEDSSYNEQFF. DNA of the CDR3: TGCAGCGTTGATGGGAGTGAAGATAGCTCCTACAATGAGCAGTTCTTC.

V gene TRBV4-3 combines with J gene TRBJ2-3, with 9 bases that match TRBD2. Trimming took 0 bases from V and 2 from J; bases not matched to a gene: 9. Per the germline V gene, CDR1 is LGHNA and CDR2 is YSLEER. The CDR3 spans 18 residues. The DNA for the CDR3 is TGCGCCAGCAGCCAAGAGAGTCCAGCGGGGGGTTTCACAGATACGCAGTATTTT. It codes for CASSQESPAGGFTDTQYF.

This clone was seen only once. The CDR3 bases are TGCAGCGTCCCCGCGGCTCCGAGCTCCTACAATGAGCAGTTCTTC. Its translation is CSVPAAPSSYNEQFF. V usage is TRBV29-1 and J usage is TRBJ2-1; no clear D. V shed 6 bases and J shed 0 bases, with 15 bases lying between them. This CDR3 spans 15 amino acids. Germline assignment: CDR1 SQVTM and CDR2 ANQGSEA.

Note on this clone: This same CDR3 is encoded by further DNA sequences in the sample. The chain couples TRBV7-8 to TRBJ2-3; D perhaps matches TRBD2 (8 bases). V lost 5 bases to trimming and J lost 10 bases, with 22 bases between them. CDR1 and CDR2 (germline): SGHVS, FQNEAQ. CDR3 length: 15 residues. CDR3 coding DNA: TGTGCCAGCAGCCCCCTGGCGGGAGGACAGGCGGCGCAGTATTTT. It encodes CASSPLAGGQAAQYF.

The gene calls are TRBV6-5 and TRBJ2-7; TRBD1 aligns across 7 bases. The CDR3 loop spans 13 amino acids. The germline CDR1 and CDR2 sequences are MNHEY and SVGAGI. V shed 2 bases and J 5 bases; nucleotides not matched to a gene: 3. CDR3 loop: CASSYNRGHEQYF. The CDR3, as DNA: TGTGCCAGCAGTTACAACAGGGGACACGAGCAGTACTTC.

The table lists this clone with a count of one. This rearrangement joins TRBV5-8 to TRBJ2-1; 7 positions match TRBD1. This CDR3 has 15 amino acids. Trimming removed 0 bases from V and 5 bases from J; junction bases left unmatched: 5. CDR1 and CDR2 from the germline V gene are SGHTS and YDEGEE. The CDR3 spells CASSLGQGLDNEQFF. The CDR3, as DNA: TGTGCCAGCAGCTTGGGACAGGGCCTTGACAATGAGCAGTTCTTC.

This chain joins TRBV3-1 (or the pseudogene TRBV3-2) and TRBJ1-1; 7 bases fit TRBD1. Germline V gives CDR1 LGHDT, CDR2 YNNKEL (reference sequence). The CDR3 totals 15 residues. With V trimmed by 4 bases and J by 3 bases, 8 bases remained unmatched. The CDR3, as DNA: TGTGCCAGCAGCCCGAACAGGGGAGAGTACACTGAAGCTTTCTTT. Translation gives CASSPNRGEYTEAFF.

As DNA, the CDR3 is TGCGCCAGCAGCCAAGTTCTCAGGGGGACATACAATGAGCAGTTCTTC. It encodes CASSQVLRGTYNEQFF. V and J are TRBV5-1 and TRBJ2-1; 7 bases fit TRBD1. This CDR3 has 16 residues. From germline, CDR1 is SGHRS and CDR2 YFSETQ. V shed 4 bases, J shed 4 bases, and the junction held 11 bases outside the gene matches.

The chain combines TRBV3-1 (or the pseudogene TRBV3-2) with TRBJ1-1; 11 positions agree with TRBD1. The CDR3 is made up of 15 amino acids. The V and J ends lost 4 bases and 3 bases, in that order; junction bases with no gene match: 4. CDR1 and CDR2 from the germline V gene are LGHDT and YNNKEL (reference sequence). CDR3 sequence reads: CASSPGQGAYTEAFF. CDR3 bases: TGTGCCAGCAGCCCAGGACAGGGGGCTTACACTGAAGCTTTCTTT.